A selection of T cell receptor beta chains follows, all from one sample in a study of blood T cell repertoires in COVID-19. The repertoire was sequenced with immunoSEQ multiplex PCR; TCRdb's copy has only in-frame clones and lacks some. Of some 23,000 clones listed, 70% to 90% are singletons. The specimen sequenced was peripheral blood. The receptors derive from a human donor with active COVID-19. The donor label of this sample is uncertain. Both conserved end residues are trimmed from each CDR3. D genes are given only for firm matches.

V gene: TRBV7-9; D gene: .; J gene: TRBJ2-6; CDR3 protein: ASSPTAIAFSGANVLT
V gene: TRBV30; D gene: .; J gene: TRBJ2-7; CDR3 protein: AWSVLDYEQY
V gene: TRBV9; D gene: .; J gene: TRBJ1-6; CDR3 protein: ASSLGGGDNSPLH
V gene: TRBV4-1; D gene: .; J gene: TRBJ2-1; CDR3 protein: ASSQEVGGLNSYNEQF
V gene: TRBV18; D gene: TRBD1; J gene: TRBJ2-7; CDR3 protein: ASQTGDVGEQY
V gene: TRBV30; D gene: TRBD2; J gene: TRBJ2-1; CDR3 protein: AWSGYSGRAVRNEQF
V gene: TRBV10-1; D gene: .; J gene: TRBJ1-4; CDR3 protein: ASPGGAVEKLF
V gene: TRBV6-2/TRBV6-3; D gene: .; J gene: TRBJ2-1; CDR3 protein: ASSSPSSLGEQF
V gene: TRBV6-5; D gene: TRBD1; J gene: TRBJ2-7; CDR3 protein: ASRYHRDRGSYEQY
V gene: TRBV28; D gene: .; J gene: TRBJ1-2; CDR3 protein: ASSPWGGDYYGYT
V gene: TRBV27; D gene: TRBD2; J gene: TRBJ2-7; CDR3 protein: ASRPSGLYEQY
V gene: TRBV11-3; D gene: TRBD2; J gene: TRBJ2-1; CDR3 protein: ASSSNILAAGYNEQF
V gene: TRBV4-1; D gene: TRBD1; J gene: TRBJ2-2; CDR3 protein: ASSRATGGETGELF
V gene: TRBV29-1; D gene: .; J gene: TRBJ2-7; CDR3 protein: SVWAGDYEQY
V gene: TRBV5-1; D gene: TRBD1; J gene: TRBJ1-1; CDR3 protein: ASSSRQGAGGTEAF
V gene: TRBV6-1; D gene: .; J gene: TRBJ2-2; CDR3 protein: ASSESGTGVFLELF
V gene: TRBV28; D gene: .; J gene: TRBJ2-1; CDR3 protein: ASSPLRRLTGNEQF
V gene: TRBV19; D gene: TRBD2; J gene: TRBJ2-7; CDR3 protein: ASSLAGTSRYEQY
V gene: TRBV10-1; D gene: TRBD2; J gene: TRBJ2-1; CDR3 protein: ASRSLAGEQF
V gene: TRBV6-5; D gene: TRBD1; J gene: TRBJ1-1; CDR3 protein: ASGELDRGNTEAF
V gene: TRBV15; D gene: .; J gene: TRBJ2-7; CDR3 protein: ATSSAHYEQY
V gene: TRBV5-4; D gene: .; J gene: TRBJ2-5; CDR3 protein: ASSLDFGETQY
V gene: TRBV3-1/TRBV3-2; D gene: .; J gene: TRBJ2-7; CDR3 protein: ASSQETSPYEQY
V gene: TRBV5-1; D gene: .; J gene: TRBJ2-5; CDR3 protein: ASSFLGTQETQY
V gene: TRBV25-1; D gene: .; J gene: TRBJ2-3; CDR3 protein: ASTIGNTDTQY
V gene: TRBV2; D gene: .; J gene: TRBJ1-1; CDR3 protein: ASSIDRHTEAF
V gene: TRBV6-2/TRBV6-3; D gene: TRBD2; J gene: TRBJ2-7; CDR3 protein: ASSYSIASGSSYEQY
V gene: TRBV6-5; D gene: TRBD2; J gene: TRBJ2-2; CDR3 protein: ASSYLGLADTGELF
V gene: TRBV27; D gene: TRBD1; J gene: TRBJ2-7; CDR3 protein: ASSFGDRDRQY
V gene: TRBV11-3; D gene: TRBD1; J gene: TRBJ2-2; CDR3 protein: ASSSGTVTGELF
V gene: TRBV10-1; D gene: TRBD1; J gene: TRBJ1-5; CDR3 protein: ASSESVRDRVNQPQH
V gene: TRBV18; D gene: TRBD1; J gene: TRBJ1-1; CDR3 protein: ASSPRDGQGTEAF
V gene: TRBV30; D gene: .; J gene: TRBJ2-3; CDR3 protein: AWSHGIGRDTDTQY
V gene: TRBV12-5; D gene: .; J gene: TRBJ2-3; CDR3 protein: ASGFRDTQY
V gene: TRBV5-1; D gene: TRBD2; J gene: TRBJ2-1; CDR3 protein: ASSSGTSAMSSYNEQF
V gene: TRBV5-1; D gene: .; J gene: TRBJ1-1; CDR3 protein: ASRIDIMNTEAF
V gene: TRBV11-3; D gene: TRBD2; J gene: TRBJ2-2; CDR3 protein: ASSPRLAGGELF
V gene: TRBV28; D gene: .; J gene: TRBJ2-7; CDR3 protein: ASSPISNYEQY
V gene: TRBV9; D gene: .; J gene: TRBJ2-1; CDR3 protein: ASSPVVNNEQF
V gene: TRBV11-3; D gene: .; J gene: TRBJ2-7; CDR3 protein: ASSLGQDSYEQY
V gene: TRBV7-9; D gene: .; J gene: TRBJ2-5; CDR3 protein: ASSLVSAQETQY
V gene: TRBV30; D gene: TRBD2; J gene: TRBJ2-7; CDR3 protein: AWSRRGREEYGQY
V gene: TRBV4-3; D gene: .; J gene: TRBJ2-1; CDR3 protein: ASSQEAGVNEQF
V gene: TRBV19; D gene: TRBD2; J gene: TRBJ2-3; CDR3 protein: ASTRTSGSTDTQY
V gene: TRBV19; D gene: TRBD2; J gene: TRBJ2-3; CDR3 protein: ASSKTSGNTDTQY
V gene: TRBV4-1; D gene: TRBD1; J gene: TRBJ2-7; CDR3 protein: ASSQDRDRGIYEQY
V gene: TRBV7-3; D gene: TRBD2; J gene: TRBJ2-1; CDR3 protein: ASSLSGRDGEQF
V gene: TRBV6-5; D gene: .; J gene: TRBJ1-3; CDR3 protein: ASSRPTASGNTIY
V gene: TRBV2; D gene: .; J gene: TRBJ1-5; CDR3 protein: ASSVSGNQPQH
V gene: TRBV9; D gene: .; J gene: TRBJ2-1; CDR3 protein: ASSVDWSGRGSYNEQF
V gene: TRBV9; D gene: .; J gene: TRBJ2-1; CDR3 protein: ASSQHTSSYNEQF
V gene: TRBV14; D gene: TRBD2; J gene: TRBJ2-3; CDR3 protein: ASSLRLAGGPDTQY
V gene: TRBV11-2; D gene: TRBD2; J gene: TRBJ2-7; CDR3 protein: ASSLGFSSGPSYEQY
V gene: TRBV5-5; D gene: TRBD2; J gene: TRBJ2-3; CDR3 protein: ASSLAPGGPGADTQY